Below are 23 T cell receptor beta chains sequenced from a single sample in a study of T cell changes during pregnancy in multiple sclerosis. Profiling relied on immunoSEQ multiplex PCR, and the TCRdb table lists in-frame clones only, not all of them. The sample lists about 38,000 clones, around 91% occurring once. Source: CD8+ T cells from peripheral blood mononuclear cells, taken in the second trimester of pregnancy. These receptors originate from a female donor with multiple sclerosis, enrolled in a pregnancy study.

V usage is TRBV5-6 and J usage is TRBJ2-3, with D perhaps matching TRBD2 (7 bases). Per germline, CDR1 SGHDT and CDR2 YYEEEE. V lost 0 bases, J lost 1 base, and 9 bases lay in between. The CDR3 runs 15 residues. The CDR3 protein is CASSLGGGGTDTQYF. The CDR3 region has the DNA TGTGCCAGCAGCTTGGGCGGGGGCGGCACAGATACGCAGTATTTT.

This rearrangement joins TRBV4-2 to TRBJ2-1, with D possibly TRBD1 on 5 matching bases. The CDR3 is made up of 16 amino acids. Trimming shortened V by 0 bases and J by 1 base, and 10 bases separated the two germline ends. Looked up from germline, CDR1 is LGHNA and CDR2 is YNFKEQ. CDR3: CASSQERGWSYNEQFF. In nucleotides, the CDR3 is TGTGCCAGCAGCCAAGAAAGGGGTTGGTCCTACAATGAGCAGTTCTTC.

DNA for the CDR3: TGTGCCTGGAGTGTACAGGAAAATTCACCCCTCCACTTT. Residues: CAWSVQENSPLHF. The rearrangement uses TRBV30 and TRBJ1-6, with D possibly TRBD1 on 5 matching bases. The CDR3 is made up of 13 amino acids. V was clipped by 0 bases and J by 7 bases, with 7 bases between them. Germline CDR1 is GTSNPN and CDR2 is SVGIG (reference sequence).

J is TRBJ1-1 and V is TRBV4-2; D gene ambiguous. The CDR3 runs 16 residues. Germline-derived CDR1 and CDR2 are LGHNA and YNFKEQ. V was cut by 0 bases and J by 1 base, with 12 bases left in between. The CDR3 coding sequence is TGTGCCAGCAGCCAAGATAGACATATGGGGAACACTGAAGCTTTCTTT. Translation gives CASSQDRHMGNTEAFF.

This clone was recorded once. This rearrangement joins TRBV5-4 to TRBJ2-3; D may be TRBD1 (5 bases). V lost 2 bases and J lost 5, with 15 bases in between. Germline CDR1 SGHNT, CDR2 YYREEE (reference sequence). The CDR3 runs to 15 residues. In DNA form, the CDR3 reads TGTGCCAGCAGCTTCCCCTTTTATCAGGGAGATACGCAGTATTTT. It encodes CASSFPFYQGDTQYF.

This chain connects TRBV19 to TRBJ2-3; 12 bases are a match to TRBD2. V gave up 5 bases and J gave up 5 bases; unmatched junction bases: 8. CDR3 length: 16 residues. CDR1 and CDR2 (germline): LNHDA, SQIVND (reference sequence). The CDR3 coding sequence is TGTGCCAGTAGTGTCCGACTAGCGGGAGCCGGAGATACGCAGTATTTT. It is translated as CASSVRLAGAGDTQYF.

The CDR3 reads CASRTAGTELFF. The DNA for the CDR3 is TGTGCCAGCAGGACGGCGGGGACTGAGCTGTTTTTT. The chain recombines TRBV27 with TRBJ2-2; tentative D call: TRBD2 (6 bases). The CDR3 loop spans 12 amino acids. Germline V gene lookup returns CDR1 MNHEY and CDR2 SMNVEV (reference sequence). V lost 6 bases to trimming and J lost 11 bases, with 13 bases between them.

This chain joins TRBV29-1 and TRBJ1-5; D not resolved. Germline V lookup: CDR1 SQVTM, CDR2 ANQGSEA. CDR3 length: 13 amino acids. V lost 7 bases and J lost 11, with 21 bases in between. Here the CDR3 reads CSATLQWSRTQHF. DNA of the CDR3: TGCAGCGCAACCCTGCAGTGGTCGAGGACCCAGCATTTT.

The V gene is TRBV18, the J gene TRBJ2-2; 9 nucleotides line up with TRBD2. Germline assignment: CDR1 KGHSH and CDR2 LQKENI. This CDR3 has 16 amino acids. Trimming took 6 bases from V and 7 from J; bases not matched to a gene: 12. The CDR3 loop is CASSGGLAPYDGELFF. The CDR3 nucleotides are TGTGCCAGCTCCGGGGGACTAGCACCCTACGACGGGGAGCTGTTTTTT.

V usage is TRBV2 and J usage is TRBJ1-2; the match to TRBD1 covers 9 bases. V lost 11 bases to trimming and J lost 3 bases; unmatched junction nucleotides: 13. Looked up from germline, CDR1 is SNHLY and CDR2 is FYNNEI. The CDR3 length is 15 residues. CDR3 bases: TGTGCCCGATTACCGAAGGACAGGGGAGACTATGGCTACACCTTC. Translated, it gives CARLPKDRGDYGYTF.

The chain uses TRBV27 and TRBJ2-7, with D uncertain. The length of the CDR3 is 12 residues. Trimming removed 2 bases at V and 6 bases at J, with 8 bases between. CDR1 is MNHEY, CDR2 SMNVEV, per germline (reference sequence). The CDR3 region is CASSLNLREQYF. CDR3 sequence (DNA): TGTGCCAGCAGTTTAAACTTGCGCGAGCAGTACTTC.

This chain joins TRBV5-1 and TRBJ2-5, with TRBD1 identical over 8 bases. The CDR3 spans 15 residues. The V segment lost 0 bases and the J segment 5 bases; nucleotides outside the gene matches: 6. Germline CDR1 SGHRS, CDR2 YFSETQ. CDR3 sequence (DNA): TGCGCCAGCAGCTTGGAGGCAGGGGGCCTGGAGACCCAGTACTTC. It specifies CASSLEAGGLETQYF.

The CDR3 DNA is TGTGCCAGCAGCTCATCTTCGGACAGCTACTATGGCTACACCTTC. Residues: CASSSSSDSYYGYTF. The V and J genes are TRBV11-2 and TRBJ1-2, with a weak D call TRBD1 (6 bases). The CDR3 spans 15 residues. Germline lookup yields CDR1 SGHAT and CDR2 FQNNGV. Deletions cut 4 bases from V and 3 bases from J, with 15 bases between.

This clone was seen once. The chain carries TRBV2 and TRBJ2-4; 7 bases are a match to TRBD1. The V segment lost 6 bases and the J segment 3 bases; nucleotides outside the gene matches: 5. This CDR3 comprises 14 residues. The V gene's germline CDR1 is SNHLY and CDR2 FYNNEI. For the CDR3, the DNA is TGTGCCAGCAGCGACGGGACAGTCAAAAACATTCAGTACTTC. Residues: CASSDGTVKNIQYF.

The genes are TRBV6-1 and TRBJ2-7; 9 bases map to TRBD2. Germline CDR1 is MNHNS and CDR2 is SASEGT. V lost 10 bases to trimming and J lost 2 bases; unmatched junction nucleotides: 6. The CDR3 is 13 residues long. DNA for the CDR3: TGTGCCATCGCGGGGGGGCGGACCTACGAGCAGTACTTC. This encodes CAIAGGRTYEQYF.

This clone has a single count. J is TRBJ2-7 and V is TRBV29-1; D ambiguous. Germline loops: CDR1 SQVTM, CDR2 ANQGSEA. Trimming pared 0 bases from V and 1 base from J, leaving 10 bases between. The CDR3 length is 14 residues. CDR3 nucleotides: TGCAGCGTTGAAGATCAATACAGTTCCTACGAGCAGTACTTC. This sequence encodes CSVEDQYSSYEQYF.

J is TRBJ2-1 and V is TRBV27; D may be TRBD2 (6 bases). Germline V gives CDR1 MNHEY, CDR2 SMNVEV (reference sequence). There are 11 residues in the CDR3. Trimming took 5 bases from V and 9 from J, leaving 8 bases between them. CDR3 nucleotides: TGTGCCAGCAGTGCGGGACGTGAGCAGTTCTTC. Translation gives CASSAGREQFF.

The CDR3 spells CASSQSRNSNQPQHF. The CDR3 DNA sequence: TGTGCCAGCAGCCAGTCCAGGAATAGCAATCAGCCCCAGCATTTT. V gene TRBV4-2 combines with J gene TRBJ1-5; D unclear. The CDR3 spans 15 residues. Between the trimmed V and J ends, which lost 3 bases and 0 bases, there was a span of 9 bases. CDR1 LGHNA and CDR2 YNFKEQ come from the germline V gene.

Note on this clone: Other nucleotide sequences from this sample produce the same CDR3. The chain is built from TRBV30 and TRBJ2-7, with 8 bases fitting TRBD2. V was clipped by 0 bases and J by 2 bases; unmatched bases: 3. Germline V lookup: CDR1 GTSNPN, CDR2 SVGIG (reference sequence). CDR3 length equals 14 residues. CDR3 region: CAWSVGGGTYEQYF. CDR3 DNA sequence: TGTGCCTGGAGTGTAGGCGGGGGGACCTACGAGCAGTACTTC. Looking up the rest from reference TRBV30 and TRBJ2-7 gives the full variable domain: SQTIHQWPATLVQPVGSPLSLECTVEGTSNPNLYWYRQAAGRGLQLLFYSVGIGQISSEVPQNLSASRPQDRQFILSSKKLLLSDSGFYLCAWSVGGGTYEQYFGPGTRLTVT.

This clone was detected once. The chain couples TRBV23-1 to TRBJ2-3, with 7 bases lining up with TRBD2. TRBV23-1 is an open reading frame whose function is uncertain. This CDR3 spans 15 amino acids. The trim removed 6 bases at V and 1 base at J, leaving 7 bases unmatched. The CDR3 bases are TGCGCCAGCAGCCGAACTAGCGATGGCACAGATACGCAGTATTTT. Protein sequence: CASSRTSDGTDTQYF.

The rearrangement uses TRBV2 and TRBJ2-3; possibly TRBD1 for D (6 bases). From germline, CDR1 is SNHLY and CDR2 FYNNEI. V lost 7 bases and J 2 bases, leaving 13 bases between the germline ends. The length of the CDR3 is 14 residues. For the CDR3, the DNA is TGTGCCAGCACGTACAGGGACCCCACAGATACGCAGTATTTT. Protein: CASTYRDPTDTQYF. Full variable domain (missing parts from reference TRBV2 and TRBJ2-3): EPEVTQTPSHQVTQMGQEVILRCVPISNHLYFYWYRQILGQKVEFLVSFYNNEISEKSEIFDDQFSVERPDGSNFTLKIRSTKLEDSAMYFCASTYRDPTDTQYFGPGTRLTVL.

In this sample, this clone turned up once. The chain is built from TRBV18 and TRBJ2-5; 9 bases line up with TRBD1. CDR1 is KGHSH and CDR2 is LQKENI in the germline V gene. Trimming took 6 bases from V and 4 from J; bases not matched to a gene: 6. CDR3 length equals 14 residues. The CDR3: CASSRGQGPETQYF. In nucleotides, the CDR3 is TGTGCCAGCTCTAGGGGACAGGGCCCAGAGACCCAGTACTTC. Complete variable domain (other parts from reference TRBV18 and TRBJ2-5): NAGVMQNPRHLVRRRGQEARLRCSPMKGHSHVYWYRQLPEEGLKFMVYLQKENIIDESGMPKERFSAEFPKEGPSILRIQQVVRGDSAAYFCASSRGQGPETQYFGPGTRLLVL.

The rearrangement uses TRBV19 and TRBJ1-6, with D possibly being TRBD1 (6 bases). The CDR3 is 20 amino acids. Looked up from germline, CDR1 is LNHDA and CDR2 is SQIVND (reference sequence). Trimming left V 7 bases short and J 1 base short, with 26 bases between. CDR3 in DNA: TGTGCCAGTACCCGATACAGTCTACGGGGGGGGCAATCCTATAATTCACCCCTCCACTTT. Encoded protein: CASTRYSLRGGQSYNSPLHF.